The next 18 T cell receptor beta chains were all read from a single sample in a study of cytomegalovirus exposure and HLA in healthy donors. PCR primers comprised 60 Vbeta and 13 Jbeta primers. Some clones are missing from TCRdb's copy, which holds only in-frame ones; the method was immunoSEQ multiplex PCR. The table has some 130,000 clones, roughly 70% seen once. Specimen: PBMCs. These receptors were taken from a woman in her sixties in good health and CMV-seropositive.

V gene TRBV19 combines with J gene TRBJ1-5; tentatively, D is TRBD1 (5 bases). Germline values: CDR1 LNHDA, CDR2 SQIVND (reference sequence). The ends were cut back, 5 bases at V and 4 bases at J, with 18 bases in the middle. This CDR3 spans 16 amino acids. The DNA for the CDR3 is TGTGCCAGTAGTTCTCCCTCGACAGCGAGTAATCAGCCCCAGCATTTT. Amino acid sequence: CASSSPSTASNQPQHF.

CDR3 sequence: CASSYLAGLWDTEAFF. The CDR3 DNA is TGTGCCAGCAGTTACCTTGCAGGGTTGTGGGACACTGAAGCTTTCTTT. This chain uses TRBV6-5 with TRBJ1-1; the D gene is possibly TRBD1 (5 bases). CDR3 length equals 16 residues. V lost 2 bases and J 3 bases, leaving 16 bases between the germline ends. In germline, CDR1 is MNHEY, CDR2 SVGAGI.

The J gene is TRBJ1-4, the V gene TRBV4-1; weak D call: TRBD1 (6 bases). CDR3 length equals 15 residues. The germline V gene has CDR1 MGHRA and CDR2 YSYEKL. V was pared by 1 base and J by 8 bases, with 14 bases between. CDR3: CASSQGGTPWEKLFF. As DNA, the CDR3 is TGCGCCAGCAGCCAAGGTGGGACACCTTGGGAAAAACTGTTTTTT.

This chain links TRBV5-1 with TRBJ1-2; 7 bases match TRBD1. Trimming took 4 bases from V and 5 from J; bases not matched to a gene: 14. Looked up from germline, CDR1 is SGHRS and CDR2 is YFSETQ. The CDR3 loop spans 16 amino acids. This CDR3 is CASSPGNPGQTYGYTF. The CDR3 nucleotides are TGCGCCAGCAGCCCTGGGAACCCGGGACAGACTTATGGCTACACCTTC.

DNA for the CDR3: TGTGCCAGCAGCACCAGACAGGGGGCAACTGAAGCTTTCTTT. Its translation: CASSTRQGATEAFF. The genes are TRBV7-3 and TRBJ1-1, with 10 nucleotides matching TRBD1. This CDR3 comprises 14 residues. With 5 bases clipped from V and 5 bases from J, the junction kept 5 bases outside the gene matches. Germline CDR1 is SGHTA and CDR2 is FQGTGA.

V and J are TRBV10-2 and TRBJ1-2; 10 bases fit TRBD1. CDR3 length equals 15 residues. The trim removed 6 bases at V and 4 bases at J, leaving 8 bases unmatched. Germline lookup yields CDR1 WSHSY and CDR2 SAAADI. The CDR3 protein is CASSQTRQGAYGYTF. The CDR3 DNA reads TGCGCCAGCAGCCAGACCAGACAGGGGGCCTATGGCTACACCTTC.

The V gene is TRBV2, the J gene TRBJ1-1, with 9 bases that match TRBD1. Trimming at V came to 4 bases and at J to 6 bases, leaving 3 bases not matched to a gene. Germline loops: CDR1 SNHLY, CDR2 FYNNEI. This CDR3 contains 13 residues. The CDR3 nucleotides read TGTGCCAGCAGTGGACAGGGGGTGGCTGAAGCTTTCTTT. It specifies CASSGQGVAEAFF.

This clone was observed a few times. The rearrangement uses TRBV25-1 and TRBJ1-1; no definite D call. Trimming cost V 4 bases and J 3 bases, with 12 bases left between them. The CDR3 contains 14 residues. Germline lookup yields CDR1 MGHDK and CDR2 SYGVNS. CDR3 in amino acids: CASSADYQHTEAFF. The CDR3 DNA is TGTGCCAGCAGTGCCGACTACCAGCACACTGAAGCTTTCTTT.

The V gene is TRBV21-1, the J gene TRBJ1-1. TRBV21-1 represents a pseudogene. The CDR3 is made up of 18 amino acids. The CDR3 loop reads CASSNTRTRIGMNTEAFF. CDR3 coding DNA: TGTGCCAGCAGCAACACGAGGACTAGGATTGGGATGAACACTGAAGCTTTCTTT.

The chain recombines TRBV18 with TRBJ2-3; 9 nucleotides line up with TRBD2. The V and J ends lost 4 bases and 5 bases, in that order; junction bases with no gene match: 4. This CDR3 contains 14 residues. Germline V gives CDR1 KGHSH, CDR2 LQKENI. This CDR3 is CASSLAGEKDTQYF. The CDR3 nucleotides read TGTGCCAGCTCACTAGCGGGAGAGAAAGATACGCAGTATTTT. Together with reference TRBV18 and TRBJ2-3, the CDR3 gives the full variable domain: NAGVMQNPRHLVRRRGQEARLRCSPMKGHSHVYWYRQLPEEGLKFMVYLQKENIIDESGMPKERFSAEFPKEGPSILRIQQVVRGDSAAYFCASSLAGEKDTQYFGPGTRLTVL.

V is TRBV18 and J is TRBJ1-1; 9 nucleotides match TRBD1. The CDR3 has 14 amino acids. In germline, CDR1 is KGHSH, CDR2 LQKENI. The V and J ends lost 7 bases and 5 bases, in that order; junction bases with no gene match: 8. The CDR3 coding sequence is TGTGCCAGCTTCGCGGGGACAGGGAAGACTGAAGCTTTCTTT. Protein product: CASFAGTGKTEAFF.

The rearrangement joins TRBV18 to TRBJ2-1, with 11 bases aligning to TRBD2. From germline, CDR1 is KGHSH and CDR2 LQKENI. V lost 3 bases, J lost 3 bases, and 4 bases stayed unmatched. This CDR3 spans 16 amino acids. The CDR3 nucleotides are TGTGCCAGCTCACCTTCTACTAGCGGGGGCTACAATGAGCAGTTCTTC. This gives the protein CASSPSTSGGYNEQFF.

This chain connects TRBV9 to TRBJ2-1; possibly TRBD2 for D (5 bases). The V gene's germline CDR1 is SGDLS and CDR2 YYNGEE. V gave up 1 base and J gave up 10 bases, with 9 bases separating them. The CDR3 has 12 amino acids. CDR3 bases: TGTGCCAGCAGCGTAAGAGGGTACGAGCAGTTCTTC. Amino acids: CASSVRGYEQFF.

This chain connects TRBV7-3 to TRBJ2-2, with 10 positions matching TRBD2. Germline V gives CDR1 SGHTA, CDR2 FQGTGA. The CDR3 sequence is 16 residues long. V shed 5 bases and J 7 bases; nucleotides not matched to a gene: 10. CDR3 sequence reads: CASSQSSGSLLGELFF. The CDR3 coding sequence is TGTGCCAGCAGCCAATCTAGCGGGAGCCTCCTCGGGGAGCTGTTTTTT.

The table lists this clone with a count of one. The J gene is TRBJ2-1, the V gene TRBV6-6; 7 nucleotides agree with TRBD1. Germline loops: CDR1 MNHNY, CDR2 SVGAGI (reference sequence). Trimming at V came to 0 bases and at J to 7 bases, leaving 9 bases not matched to a gene. This CDR3 contains 16 residues. CDR3 amino acids: CASSYSPGGKVNEQFF. The CDR3 DNA is TGTGCCAGCAGTTACTCCCCAGGGGGTAAGGTGAATGAGCAGTTCTTC.

The rearrangement joins TRBV4-1 to TRBJ1-1; D perhaps matches TRBD1 (5 bases). CDR1 is MGHRA and CDR2 is YSYEKL in the germline V gene. The CDR3 has 17 residues. Trimming cost V 3 bases and J 0 bases, with 17 bases left between them. The CDR3 sequence: CASSHASGRGLNTEAFF. The CDR3, as DNA: TGCGCCAGCAGCCATGCATCGGGGAGGGGTTTGAACACTGAAGCTTTCTTT.

This sequence joins TRBV9 and TRBJ1-2; 7 bases line up with TRBD1. The trim removed 2 bases at V and 3 bases at J, leaving 7 bases unmatched. Germline assignment: CDR1 SGDLS and CDR2 YYNGEE. The CDR3 runs to 15 residues. This chain's CDR3 is CASSVETGPDYGYTF. The CDR3 region has the DNA TGTGCCAGCAGCGTGGAGACAGGGCCCGACTATGGCTACACCTTC.

The chain recombines TRBV28 with TRBJ2-7, with D maybe TRBD2 (5 bases). The germline gives CDR1 MDHEN, CDR2 SYDVKM. V lost 3 bases, J lost 0 bases, and 18 bases lay in between. CDR3 length equals 17 residues. CDR3 nucleotide sequence: TGTGCCAGCAGTTTGGCCCCAAAGAAGCGGATCTCCTACGAGCAGTACTTC. Its protein is CASSLAPKKRISYEQYF. The full variable domain, its missing parts supplied by reference TRBV28 and TRBJ2-7, is DVKVTQSSRYLVKRTGEKVFLECVQDMDHENMFWYRQDPGLGLRLIYFSYDVKMKEKGDIPEGYSVSREKKERFSLILESASTNQTSMYLCASSLAPKKRISYEQYFGPGTRLTVT.